The 4 T cell receptor beta chains presented below share a single source sample, sequenced in a study of shared clonotypes between healthy human individuals. Data came from immunoSEQ multiplex PCR; TCRdb stores just in-frame clones and leaves some out. Altogether a few million clones are present, approximately 93% being singletons, with the ten largest covering about 0.39%. Sequencing was done on a sample of naive CD4+ T cells from PBMCs. Noted subset: CD45RA+ positively selected. All receptors come from a man aged 18-30 years in good health. Some clones in this sample may be carry-over from other donors' samples.

V usage is TRBV28 and J usage is TRBJ1-5; D not certain. This CDR3 region has 14 residues. Trimming removed 7 bases at V and 2 bases at J, with 12 bases between. Germline V CDR1 and CDR2: MDHEN, SYDVKM. CDR3 DNA: TGTGCCAGCAACCCTTCAGGTCGCAATCAGCCCCAGCATTTT. Translation: CASNPSGRNQPQHF.

This clone was observed a single time. The chain couples TRBV4-1 to TRBJ1-3, with a weak D call TRBD1 (5 bases). The CDR3 is 14 residues long. The V end was cut by 3 bases, the J end by 2 bases, with 8 bases between. Germline-derived CDR1 and CDR2 are MGHRA and YSYEKL. DNA for the CDR3: TGCGCCAGCAGCCAGACAGATCCTGGAAACACCATATATTTT. It specifies CASSQTDPGNTIYF.

The rearrangement joins TRBV9 to TRBJ2-7, with D tentatively TRBD1 (6 bases). With 3 bases removed from V and 0 bases from J, the gap between germline ends came to 10 bases. The germline V gene has CDR1 SGDLS and CDR2 YYNGEE. The length of the CDR3 is 14 residues. The CDR3 region is CASSDQGNSYEQYF. The CDR3 DNA reads TGTGCCAGCAGCGATCAGGGGAACTCCTACGAGCAGTACTTC. The full variable domain, its missing parts supplied by reference TRBV9 and TRBJ2-7, is DSGVTQTPKHLITATGQRVTLRCSPRSGDLSVYWYQQSLDQGLQFLIQYYNGEERAKGNILERFSAQQFPDLHSELNLSSLELGDSALYFCASSDQGNSYEQYFGPGTRLTVT.

V usage is TRBV5-4 and J usage is TRBJ1-1; D is unresolved. CDR1 SGHNT and CDR2 YYREEE come from the germline V gene (reference sequence). V was shortened by 1 base and J by 4 bases, with 14 bases between the two germline ends. The CDR3 covers 15 residues. Here the CDR3 reads CASSLTTGVGTEAFF. In DNA, the CDR3 is TGTGCCAGCAGCTTGACCACTGGGGTAGGCACTGAAGCTTTCTTT.